A single TCR beta chain is shown here with its context. The antigen remains undetermined. The primer mix had 60 Vbeta and 13 Jbeta primers. Data came from immunoSEQ multiplex PCR; TCRdb stores just in-frame clones and leaves some out. The data contain about 190,000 clones, 75% to 80% of them singletons. The data stem from a study of cytomegalovirus exposure and HLA in healthy donors. Notes on the study in general: Reportedly, TCR beta sequences accurately predicted HLA-A and HLA-B alleles in most subjects. Most TCRs appeared rarely, but some public TCRs recurred in many donors.

Donors showed nominal health when sampled, although they likely had unrecorded immune exposures. This CDR3 has 14 amino acids. V lost 1 base, J lost 10 bases, and 13 bases lay in between. The germline V gene has CDR1 SGHAT and CDR2 FQDESV (reference sequence). The receptor was derived from a woman aged 30 to 39 in good health and CMV-seropositive. The J gene is TRBJ2-2, the V gene TRBV11-1; D possibly corresponds to TRBD2 (5 bases). The sequencing sample was made of PBMCs. CDR3 DNA sequence: TGTGCCAGCAGCTTAGAATACGGGGAACTGGAGCTGTTTTTT. Its translation: CASSLEYGELELFF. The full variable domain, completed using reference TRBV11-1 and TRBJ2-2, is EAEVAQSPRYKITEKSQAVAFWCDPISGHATLYWYRQILGQGPELLVQFQDESVVDDSQLPKDRFSAERLKGVDSTLKIQPAELGDSAMYLCASSLEYGELELFFGEGSRLTVL.